This T cell receptor (beta chain) was observed in a study of human thymus T cells. The CDR3 consists of 14 residues. Germline V gene sequence: CDR1 GTSNPN, CDR2 SVGIG (reference sequence). V lost 3 bases and J 4 bases, leaving 15 bases between the germline ends. This clone was recorded a few times. The table came from immunoSEQ multiplex PCR; TCRdb's copy has only in-frame clones and leaves some out. This sample yields under 70,000 clones, of which nearly 95% are seen a single time; approximately 6% belongs to the top ten. The chain has TRBV30 and TRBJ1-1; the D is unclear. The sequence was collected from a boy younger than two with a congenital heart defect but otherwise immunologically healthy. Sequenced input: blood. CDR3 DNA sequence: TGTGCCTGGAGCGTAAGGTCGTTGGTCACTGAAGCTTTCTTT. It yields the protein CAWSVRSLVTEAFF.